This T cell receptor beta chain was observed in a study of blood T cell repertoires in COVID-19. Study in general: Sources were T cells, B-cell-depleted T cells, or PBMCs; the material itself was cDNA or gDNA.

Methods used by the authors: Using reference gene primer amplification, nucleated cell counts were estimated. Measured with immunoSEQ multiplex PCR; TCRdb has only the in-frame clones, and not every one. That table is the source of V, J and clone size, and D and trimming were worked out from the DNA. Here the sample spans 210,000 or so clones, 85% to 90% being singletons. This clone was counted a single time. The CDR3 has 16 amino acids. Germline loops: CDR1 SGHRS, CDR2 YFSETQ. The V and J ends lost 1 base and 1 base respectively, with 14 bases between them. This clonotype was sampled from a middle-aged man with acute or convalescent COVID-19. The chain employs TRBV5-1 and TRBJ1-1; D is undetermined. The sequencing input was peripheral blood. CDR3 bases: TGCGCCAGCAGCTTGTTGGTAGGCCGGGGGAACACTGAAGCTTTCTTT. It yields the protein CASSLLVGRGNTEAFF.